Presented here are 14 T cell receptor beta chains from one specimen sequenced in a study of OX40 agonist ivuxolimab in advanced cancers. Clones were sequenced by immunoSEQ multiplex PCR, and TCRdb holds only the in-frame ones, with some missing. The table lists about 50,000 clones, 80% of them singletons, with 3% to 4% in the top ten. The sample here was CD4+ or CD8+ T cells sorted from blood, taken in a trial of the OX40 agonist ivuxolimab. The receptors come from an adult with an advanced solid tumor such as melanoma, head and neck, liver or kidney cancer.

The CDR3 nucleotides read TGTGCCAGCGGCGGCCAAAACAATGAGCAGTTCTTC. It specifies CASGGQNNEQFF. This rearrangement joins TRBV6-5 to TRBJ2-1; D unresolved. This CDR3 comprises 12 residues. The germline CDR1 and CDR2 sequences are MNHEY and SVGAGI. Trimming left V 8 bases short and J 5 bases short, with 10 bases between.

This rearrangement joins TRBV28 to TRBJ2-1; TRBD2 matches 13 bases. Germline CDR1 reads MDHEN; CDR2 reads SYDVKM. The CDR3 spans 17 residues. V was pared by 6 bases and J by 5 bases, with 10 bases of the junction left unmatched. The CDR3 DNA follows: TGTGCCAGCAGAAAGGGGACTAGCGGGATCGATGACAATGAGCAGTTCTTC. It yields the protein CASRKGTSGIDDNEQFF.

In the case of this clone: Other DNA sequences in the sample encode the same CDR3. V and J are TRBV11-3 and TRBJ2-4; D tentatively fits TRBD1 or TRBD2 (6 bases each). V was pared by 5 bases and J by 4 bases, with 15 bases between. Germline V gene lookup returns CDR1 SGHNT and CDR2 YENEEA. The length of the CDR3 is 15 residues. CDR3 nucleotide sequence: TGTGCCAGCAGCCTTGGAGGGGGGCGGAAAAACATTCAGTACTTC. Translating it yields CASSLGGGRKNIQYF. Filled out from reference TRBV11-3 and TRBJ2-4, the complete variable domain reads EAGVVQSPRYKIIEKKQPVAFWCNPISGHNTLYWYLQNLGQGPELLIRYENEEAVDDSQLPKDRFSAERLKGVDSTLKIQPAELGDSAVYLCASSLGGGRKNIQYFGAGTRLSVL.

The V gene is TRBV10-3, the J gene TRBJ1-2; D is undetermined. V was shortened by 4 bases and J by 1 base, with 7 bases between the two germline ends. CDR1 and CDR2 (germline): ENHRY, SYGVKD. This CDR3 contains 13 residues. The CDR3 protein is CAISVQDNYGYTF. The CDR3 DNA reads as TGTGCCATCAGTGTGCAGGATAACTATGGCTACACCTTC.

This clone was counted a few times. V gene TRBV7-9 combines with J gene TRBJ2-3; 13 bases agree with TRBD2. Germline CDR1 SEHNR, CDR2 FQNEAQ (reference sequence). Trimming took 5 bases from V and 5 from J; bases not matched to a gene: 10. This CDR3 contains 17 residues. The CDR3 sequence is CASSQLAGGPQGDTQYF. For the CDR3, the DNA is TGTGCCAGCAGCCAACTAGCGGGGGGGCCCCAAGGAGATACGCAGTATTTT.

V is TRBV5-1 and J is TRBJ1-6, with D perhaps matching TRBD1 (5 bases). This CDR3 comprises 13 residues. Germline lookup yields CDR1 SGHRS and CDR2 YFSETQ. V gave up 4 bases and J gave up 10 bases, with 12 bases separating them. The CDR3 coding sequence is TGCGCCAGCAGCGACTCGGAGGGGTCACCCCTCCACTTT. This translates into CASSDSEGSPLHF.

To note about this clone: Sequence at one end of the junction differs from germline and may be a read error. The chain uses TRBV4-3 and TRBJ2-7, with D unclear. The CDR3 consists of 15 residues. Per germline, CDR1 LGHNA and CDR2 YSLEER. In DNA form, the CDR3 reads TGCGCCAGCAGCCAAGATCTACCCAGAAACTACGAGCAGCACTTC. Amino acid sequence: CASSQDLPRNYEQHF.

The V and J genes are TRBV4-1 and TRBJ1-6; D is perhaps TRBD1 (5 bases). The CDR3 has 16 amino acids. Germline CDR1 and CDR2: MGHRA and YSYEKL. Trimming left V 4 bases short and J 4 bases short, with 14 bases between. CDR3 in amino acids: CASSRSPGPYNSPLHF. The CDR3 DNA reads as TGCGCCAGCAGCCGCAGCCCGGGGCCATATAATTCACCCCTCCACTTT.

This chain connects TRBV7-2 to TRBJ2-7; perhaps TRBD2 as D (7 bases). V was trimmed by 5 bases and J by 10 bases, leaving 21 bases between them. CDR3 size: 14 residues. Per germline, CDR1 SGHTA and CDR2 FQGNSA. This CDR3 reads CASSLGGLLGLQYF. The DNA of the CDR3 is TGTGCCAGCAGCCTCGGGGGGCTCTTGGGTCTCCAGTACTTC.

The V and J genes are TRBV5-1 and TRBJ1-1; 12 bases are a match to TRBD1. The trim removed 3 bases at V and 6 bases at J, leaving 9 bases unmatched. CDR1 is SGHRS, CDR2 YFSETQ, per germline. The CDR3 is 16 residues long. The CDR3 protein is CASSSGQGARGPEAFF. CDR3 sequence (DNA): TGCGCCAGCAGCTCGGGACAGGGGGCGCGAGGACCTGAAGCTTTCTTT.

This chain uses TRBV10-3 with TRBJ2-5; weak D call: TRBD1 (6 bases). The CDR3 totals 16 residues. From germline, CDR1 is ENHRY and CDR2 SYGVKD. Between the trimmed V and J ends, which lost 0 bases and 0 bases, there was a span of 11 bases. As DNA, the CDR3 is TGTGCCATCAGTGAGTCATCTAGGGACAACCAAGAGACCCAGTACTTC. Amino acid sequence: CAISESSRDNQETQYF.

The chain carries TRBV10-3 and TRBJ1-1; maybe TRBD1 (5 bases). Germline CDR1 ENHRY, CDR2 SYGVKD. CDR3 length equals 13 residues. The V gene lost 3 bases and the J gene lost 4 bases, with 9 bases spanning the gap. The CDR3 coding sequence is TGTGCCATCAGTGAAAGGGGATTCACTGAAGCTTTCTTT. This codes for CAISERGFTEAFF.

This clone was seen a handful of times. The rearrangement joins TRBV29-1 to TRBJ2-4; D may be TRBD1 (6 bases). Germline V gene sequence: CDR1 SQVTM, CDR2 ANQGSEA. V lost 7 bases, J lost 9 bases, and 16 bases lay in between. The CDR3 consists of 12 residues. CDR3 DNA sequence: TGCAGCGCTGAGCGGCAGGGGAGCATTCAGTACTTC. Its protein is CSAERQGSIQYF.

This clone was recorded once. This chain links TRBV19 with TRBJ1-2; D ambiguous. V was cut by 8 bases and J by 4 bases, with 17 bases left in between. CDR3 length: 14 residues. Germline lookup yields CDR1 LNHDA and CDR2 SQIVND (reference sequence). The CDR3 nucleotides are TGTGCCAGTTCGACACGGGCGAACAGCTATGGCTACACCTTC. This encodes CASSTRANSYGYTF.